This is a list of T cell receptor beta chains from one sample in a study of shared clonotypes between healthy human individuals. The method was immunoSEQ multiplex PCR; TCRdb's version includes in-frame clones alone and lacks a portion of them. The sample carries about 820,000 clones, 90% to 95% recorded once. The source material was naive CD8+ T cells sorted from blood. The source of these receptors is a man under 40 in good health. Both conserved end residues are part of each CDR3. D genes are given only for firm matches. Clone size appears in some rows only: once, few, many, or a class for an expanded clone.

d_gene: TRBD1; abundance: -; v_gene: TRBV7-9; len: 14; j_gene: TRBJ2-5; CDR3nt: TGTGCCAGCAGCTTACTACAGGGGGCGGAGACCCAGTACTTC; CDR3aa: CASSLLQGAETQYF
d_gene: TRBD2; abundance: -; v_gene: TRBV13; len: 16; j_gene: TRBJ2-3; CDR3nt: TGTGCCAGCAGCTTTCCTAGCGGGACCTCCACCGATACGCAGTATTTT; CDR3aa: CASSFPSGTSTDTQYF
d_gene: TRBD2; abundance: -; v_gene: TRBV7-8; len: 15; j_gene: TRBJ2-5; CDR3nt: TGTGCCAGCAGACCAAGGACTAGCGGGAAAGAGACCCAGTACTTC; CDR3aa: CASRPRTSGKETQYF
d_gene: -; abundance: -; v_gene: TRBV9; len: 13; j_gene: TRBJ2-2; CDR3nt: TGTGCCAGCAGCGTACTGGCCGCAGGGGAGCTGTTTTTT; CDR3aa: CASSVLAAGELFF
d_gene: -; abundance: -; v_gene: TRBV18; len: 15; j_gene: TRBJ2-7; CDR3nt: TGTGCCAGCTCACCGGATTTCAGGGTTGACTACGAGCAGTACTTC; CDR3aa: CASSPDFRVDYEQYF
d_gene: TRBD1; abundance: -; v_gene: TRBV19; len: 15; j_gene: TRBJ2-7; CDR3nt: TGTGCCAGTAGTATAGGAGCAGGGGGCTGGGGCGAGCAGTACTTC; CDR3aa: CASSIGAGGWGEQYF
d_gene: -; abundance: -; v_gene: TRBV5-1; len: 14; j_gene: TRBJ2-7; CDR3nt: TGCGCCAGCAGCTTGTCCGACTTCAGCTACGAGCAGTACTTC; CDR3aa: CASSLSDFSYEQYF
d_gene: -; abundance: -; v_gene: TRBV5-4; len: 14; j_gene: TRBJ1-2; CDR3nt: TGTGCCAGCAGCTTGGCCTCAGGGGACTATGGCTACACCTTC; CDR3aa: CASSLASGDYGYTF
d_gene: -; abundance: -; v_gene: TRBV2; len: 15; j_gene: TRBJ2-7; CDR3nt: TGTGCCAGCCTCGGGTACAGCGGTAGCTCCTACGAGCAGTACTTC; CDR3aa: CASLGYSGSSYEQYF
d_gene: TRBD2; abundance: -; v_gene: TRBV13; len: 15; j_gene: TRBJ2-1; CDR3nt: TGTGCCAGCAGCCCATCTAGCGGGAGCCGGAATGAGCAGTTCTTC; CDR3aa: CASSPSSGSRNEQFF
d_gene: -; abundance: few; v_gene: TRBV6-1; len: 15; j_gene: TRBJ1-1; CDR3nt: TGTGCCAGCAGTGACCGATCCGACAAGAACACTGAAGCTTTCTTT; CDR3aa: CASSDRSDKNTEAFF
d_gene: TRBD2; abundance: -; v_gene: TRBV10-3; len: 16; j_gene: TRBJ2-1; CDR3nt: TGTGCCATCAGTGACCTACGGACTAGCGGCTACAATGAGCAGTTCTTC; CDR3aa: CAISDLRTSGYNEQFF
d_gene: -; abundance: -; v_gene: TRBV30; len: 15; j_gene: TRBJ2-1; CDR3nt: TGTGCCTGGAACCAGGGGGCAGGCGCCTGGGAGGGGCAGTTCTTC; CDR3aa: CAWNQGAGAWEGQFF
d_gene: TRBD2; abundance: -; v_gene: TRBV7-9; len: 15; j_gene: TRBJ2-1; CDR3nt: TGTGCCAGCAGGGGGAGTAGCGGGAGTTGGAATGAGCAGTTCTTC; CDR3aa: CASRGSSGSWNEQFF
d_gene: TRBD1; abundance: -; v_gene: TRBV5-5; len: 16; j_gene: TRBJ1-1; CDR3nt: TGTGCCAGCAGCAAAGAGTTGGGGACAGGGAACACTGAAGCTTTCTTT; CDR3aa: CASSKELGTGNTEAFF
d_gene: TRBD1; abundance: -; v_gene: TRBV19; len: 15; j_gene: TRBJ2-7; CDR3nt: TGTGCCAGTAGTATGAGGACAGGGGGCACTTACGAGCAGTACTTC; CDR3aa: CASSMRTGGTYEQYF